This T cell receptor beta chain was sequenced during a study of T cell changes during pregnancy in multiple sclerosis. Using immunoSEQ multiplex PCR, the repertoire was profiled, and TCRdb retains in-frame clones only, with some absent. This sample has some 100,000 clones, with 75% to 95% found just once. V lost 1 base to trimming and J lost 4 bases, with 16 bases between them. There are 16 residues in the CDR3. Per germline, CDR1 SEHNR and CDR2 FQNEAQ (reference sequence). The TCR comes from a female donor with multiple sclerosis, enrolled in a pregnancy study. The sample consisted of peripheral blood, taken in the second trimester of pregnancy. The rearrangement joins TRBV7-9 to TRBJ1-2; D unclear. The CDR3 region has the DNA TGTGCCAGCAGCTTAGATCATGGCTTCCCCCCCTATGGCTACACCTTC. Translation gives CASSLDHGFPPYGYTF.